Given below is one T cell receptor beta chain in context. Living in 24 US areas, the participants were between roughly 18 and 95 years of age. The source of the sample is a study of blood T cell repertoires in COVID-19. Study background: Material from acute and convalescent COVID-19 was sourced from the United States, Italy and Spain.

Clones were sequenced by immunoSEQ multiplex PCR, and TCRdb holds only the in-frame ones, with some missing. The data hold more than 250,000 clones, with around 87% observed a single time. CDR1 and CDR2 from the germline V gene are LGHNA and YNFKEQ. After removal of 0 bases from V and 5 bases from J, the junction contained 9 bases not matched to a gene. The CDR3 loop spans 16 amino acids. The V and J genes are TRBV4-2 and TRBJ2-7; 8 nucleotides align to TRBD2. Source material: PBMCs or T cells enriched from blood (not recorded which). The receptor's source is a woman aged 25 to 39 who had recovered from COVID-19. The CDR3 region is CASSQDGVAGINEQYF. CDR3 nucleotides: TGTGCCAGCAGCCAAGATGGGGTAGCGGGGATCAACGAGCAGTACTTC.